The 31 T cell receptor beta chains below come from one sample, sequenced in a study of blood T cell dynamics during melanoma immunotherapy. Time point reported: week 3, after first cycle of checkpoint inhibitor. Profiling relied on immunoSEQ multiplex PCR, and the TCRdb table lists in-frame clones only, not all of them. The sample has several thousand clones, approximately 89% seen once. The material sequenced was blood, taken from a patient treated with checkpoint blockade. The receptors stem from a human donor with melanoma.

This clone turned up a few times. This chain joins TRBV6-6 and TRBJ2-7; 8 bases align to TRBD1. The germline CDR1 and CDR2 sequences are MNHNY and SVGAGI (reference sequence). V gave up 5 bases and J gave up 3 bases; unmatched junction bases: 6. The CDR3 sequence is 14 residues long. In nucleotides, the CDR3 is TGTGCCAGCAGTCGACAGGGGATAAACTACGAGCAGTACTTC. It is translated as CASSRQGINYEQYF.

The J gene is TRBJ1-1, the V gene TRBV5-6, with a tentative D call TRBD1 (5 bases). Trimming left V 2 bases short and J 2 bases short, with 7 bases between. The CDR3 loop spans 13 amino acids. The V gene's germline CDR1 is SGHDT and CDR2 YYEEEE. CDR3 residues: CASSFRVNTEAFF. Here the CDR3 DNA reads TGTGCCAGCAGCTTCAGGGTCAACACTGAAGCTTTCTTT.

The rearrangement links TRBV18 to TRBJ1-2; 8 nucleotides align to TRBD1. Germline assignment: CDR1 KGHSH and CDR2 LQKENI. Losses at the gene ends were 3 bases for V and 0 bases for J; bases not matched to a gene: 6. The CDR3 runs 16 residues. Here the CDR3 reads CASSPGQGGSNYGYTF. The DNA of the CDR3 is TGTGCCAGCTCACCCGGACAGGGTGGTTCTAACTATGGCTACACCTTC.

V gene TRBV7-8 combines with J gene TRBJ1-2; D is perhaps TRBD1 (6 bases). Trimming stripped 4 bases from V and 6 bases from J, with 12 bases between. CDR1 is SGHVS and CDR2 is FQNEAQ in the germline V gene. The CDR3 is made up of 13 amino acids. The CDR3, as DNA: TGTGCCAGCAGCTCAGGGGATCGGAATGGCTACACCTTC. Translated: CASSSGDRNGYTF. The entire variable domain, with the rest obtained from reference TRBV7-8 and TRBJ1-2, is as follows: GAGVSQSPRYKVAKRGQDVALRCDPISGHVSLFWYQQALGQGPEFLTYFQNEAQLDKSGLPSDRFFAERPEGSVSTLKIQRTQQEDSAVYLCASSSGDRNGYTFGSGTRLTVV.

This clone was counted once. This sequence joins TRBV19 and TRBJ1-4; D is possibly TRBD1 (6 bases). V lost 5 bases and J 5 bases, leaving 18 bases between the germline ends. The CDR3 is 16 residues long. Per the germline V gene, CDR1 is LNHDA and CDR2 is SQIVND (reference sequence). The CDR3 bases are TGTGCCAGTAGTCCTGGGGCAGGGGCCTCCAATGAAAAACTGTTTTTT. It encodes CASSPGAGASNEKLFF.

The gene calls are TRBV5-4 and TRBJ2-1; 8 bases map to TRBD1. This CDR3 spans 15 amino acids. CDR1 is SGHNT and CDR2 is YYREEE in the germline V gene (reference sequence). V was clipped by 2 bases and J by 8 bases; unmatched bases: 9. CDR3 residues: CASSLSAGGRDEQFF. CDR3 DNA sequence: TGTGCCAGCAGCTTAAGCGCAGGGGGCAGGGATGAGCAGTTCTTC.

This chain links TRBV2 with TRBJ1-5; possible D gene TRBD1, 5 bases. The V and J ends lost 6 bases and 0 bases respectively, with 15 bases between them. This CDR3 spans 16 amino acids. From germline, CDR1 is SNHLY and CDR2 FYNNEI. The CDR3 is CASSPRGGISNQPQHF. As DNA, the CDR3 is TGTGCCAGCAGCCCCCGGGGCGGGATTAGCAATCAGCCCCAGCATTTT.

This chain connects TRBV5-1 to TRBJ1-1; D call uncertain. CDR3 length: 14 amino acids. The V and J ends lost 0 bases and 3 bases respectively, with 9 bases between them. The germline CDR1 and CDR2 sequences are SGHRS and YFSETQ. The CDR3 spells CASSLEPVDTEAFF. The DNA for the CDR3 is TGCGCCAGCAGCTTGGAGCCTGTGGACACTGAAGCTTTCTTT.

The rearrangement links TRBV29-1 to TRBJ2-1; D possibly corresponds to TRBD2 (5 bases). The length of the CDR3 is 13 residues. The germline V and J ends were trimmed by 7 bases and 2 bases, with 12 bases remaining between them. From germline, CDR1 is SQVTM and CDR2 ANQGSEA. CDR3 DNA sequence: TGCAGCGGTGCGGGTATTACCTACAATGAGCAGTTCTTC. It yields the protein CSGAGITYNEQFF.

The V and J genes are TRBV5-1 and TRBJ2-7; possible D gene TRBD2, 5 bases. The CDR3 contains 14 residues. Germline CDR1 SGHRS, CDR2 YFSETQ. Trimming left V 6 bases short and J 1 base short, with 14 bases between. The CDR3 is CASTNTAGSYEQYF. The CDR3, as DNA: TGCGCCAGCACCAATACGGCGGGTTCCTACGAGCAGTACTTC.

V and J are TRBV2 and TRBJ2-7; either TRBD1 or TRBD2 may fit D (5 bases each). There are 13 residues in the CDR3. Germline V gene data show CDR1 as SNHLY and CDR2 as FYNNEI. Trimming cost V 8 bases and J 1 base, with 12 bases left between them. The CDR3: CASAPGTSYEQYF. In DNA form, the CDR3 reads TGTGCCAGCGCCCCCGGGACGTCCTACGAGCAGTACTTC.

This clone came up a few times. Distinct nucleotide sequences in the sample also encode this CDR3. This chain connects TRBV9 to TRBJ2-7; the D gene could be TRBD1 or TRBD2 (5 bases each). V was clipped by 0 bases and J by 7 bases, with 11 bases between them. The germline V gene has CDR1 SGDLS and CDR2 YYNGEE. This CDR3 comprises 13 residues. This CDR3 is CASSVVLGGEQYF. Here the CDR3 DNA reads TGTGCCAGCAGCGTAGTTCTTGGGGGTGAGCAGTACTTC.

The V gene is TRBV7-9, the J gene TRBJ2-7; TRBD1 or TRBD2 may be the D gene (5 bases each). The V gene's germline CDR1 is SEHNR and CDR2 FQNEAQ (reference sequence). The CDR3 has 16 amino acids. The V end lost 5 bases, the J end lost 3 bases, and 20 bases lay between the germline ends. Written as DNA, the CDR3 is TGTGCCAGCAGCCACGACCCGGGACCGGAACTCTACGAGCAGTACTTC. Encoded protein: CASSHDPGPELYEQYF.

The chain is built from TRBV5-1 and TRBJ2-7, with 7 bases lining up with TRBD2. Germline assignment: CDR1 SGHRS and CDR2 YFSETQ. The CDR3 sequence is 13 residues long. The V and J ends lost 3 bases and 4 bases, in that order; junction bases with no gene match: 4. CDR3 nucleotide sequence: TGCGCCAGCAGCTGGGAGGGCCGATACGAGCAGTACTTC. Translated, it gives CASSWEGRYEQYF.

In this sample, this clone is medium-sized (0.01 to 0.1%). This chain uses TRBV27 with TRBJ2-7; a possible D gene is TRBD1 (6 bases). The CDR3 runs 15 residues. The V gene's germline CDR1 is MNHEY and CDR2 SMNVEV (reference sequence). The germline V and J ends were trimmed by 0 bases and 3 bases, with 12 bases remaining between them. CDR3 in amino acids: CASSLSGAPYYEQYF. CDR3 sequence (DNA): TGTGCCAGCAGTTTATCGGGGGCCCCCTACTACGAGCAGTACTTC.

The chain uses TRBV29-1 and TRBJ2-7; 8 nucleotides align to TRBD1. Trimming at V came to 7 bases and at J to 5 bases, leaving 7 bases not matched to a gene. Germline V lookup: CDR1 SQVTM, CDR2 ANQGSEA. CDR3 length equals 12 residues. The CDR3 DNA sequence: TGCAGCGCTCGGACAGGGCGCAACGAGCAGTACTTC. As protein: CSARTGRNEQYF.

V usage is TRBV27 and J usage is TRBJ1-3; no clear D. The V gene's germline CDR1 is MNHEY and CDR2 SMNVEV (reference sequence). The CDR3 length is 14 residues. The V end lost 6 bases, the J end lost 0 bases, and 9 bases lay between the germline ends. In DNA form, the CDR3 reads TGTGCCAGCAGGCCGGGAGTCTCTGGAAACACCATATATTTT. Its translation is CASRPGVSGNTIYF.

This chain links TRBV19 with TRBJ1-2; D possibly corresponds to TRBD1 (5 bases). Trimming left V 4 bases short and J 6 bases short, with 12 bases between. The CDR3 extends over 13 amino acids. Germline V lookup: CDR1 LNHDA, CDR2 SQIVND (reference sequence). The CDR3 sequence: CASSSRAGNGYTF. The CDR3 DNA sequence: TGTGCCAGTAGTAGCCGGGCAGGGAATGGCTACACCTTC.

The chain uses TRBV7-6 and TRBJ2-7; 7 positions match TRBD2. J was trimmed by 3 bases and V by 3 bases; bases with no gene match: 8. CDR3 length: 15 residues. Germline assignment: CDR1 SGHVS and CDR2 FNYEAQ. The DNA for the CDR3 is TGTGCCAGCAGCTTTGGGGCTAGCGGTTACTACGAGCAGTACTTC. Amino acids: CASSFGASGYYEQYF.

The chain has TRBV7-9 and TRBJ1-2; perhaps TRBD1 as D (6 bases). The CDR3 has 17 residues. Germline assignment: CDR1 SEHNR and CDR2 FQNEAQ (reference sequence). Trimming pared 5 bases from V and 4 bases from J, leaving 23 bases between. CDR3 bases: TGTGCCAGCAGCCTGACACGGGGGGGACAAGGCCTCTATGGCTACACCTTC. Translated, it gives CASSLTRGGQGLYGYTF.

The V and J genes are TRBV19 and TRBJ2-7; TRBD1 agrees at 7 bases. Germline CDR1 and CDR2: LNHDA and SQIVND (reference sequence). Trimming took 2 bases from V and 3 from J; bases not matched to a gene: 7. CDR3 length equals 15 residues. The CDR3 reads CASSINPTGLYEQYF. Written as DNA, the CDR3 is TGTGCCAGTAGTATAAATCCGACAGGGCTCTACGAGCAGTACTTC.

The J gene is TRBJ2-7, the V gene TRBV7-9; D may match TRBD1 or TRBD2 (5 bases each). The CDR3 totals 13 residues. Germline-derived CDR1 and CDR2 are SEHNR and FQNEAQ (reference sequence). Deletions cut 3 bases from V and 3 bases from J, with 9 bases between. In DNA form, the CDR3 reads TGTGCCAGCAGCTTCCTTGGGGGCTACGAGCAGTACTTC. Protein: CASSFLGGYEQYF.

V gene TRBV7-9 combines with J gene TRBJ2-1; D could derive from TRBD1 or TRBD2 (5 bases each). Germline V gives CDR1 SEHNR, CDR2 FQNEAQ (reference sequence). This CDR3 has 15 residues. V was clipped by 7 bases and J by 0 bases, with 13 bases between them. The DNA of the CDR3 is TGTGCCAGCAACTCGGGACGGAGCTCCTACAATGAGCAGTTCTTC. This translates into CASNSGRSSYNEQFF.

The chain recombines TRBV27 with TRBJ2-1; 11 nucleotides match TRBD1. The CDR3 contains 15 residues. Germline values: CDR1 MNHEY, CDR2 SMNVEV (reference sequence). The V and J ends lost 4 bases and 3 bases, in that order; junction bases with no gene match: 2. CDR3 residues: CASSSGQGGYNEQFF. Here the CDR3 DNA reads TGTGCCAGCAGTTCGGGACAGGGGGGCTACAATGAGCAGTTCTTC.

V usage is TRBV29-1 and J usage is TRBJ1-2; TRBD1 aligns across 11 bases. Germline CDR1 SQVTM, CDR2 ANQGSEA. V gave up 6 bases and J gave up 2 bases; unmatched junction bases: 2. The CDR3 is made up of 13 amino acids. This chain's CDR3 is CSVRDRGNYGYTF. CDR3 in DNA: TGCAGCGTCCGGGACAGGGGGAACTATGGCTACACCTTC.

This clone was counted a few times. This rearrangement joins TRBV15 to TRBJ1-4; possible D gene TRBD1, 5 bases. Trimming pared 1 base from V and 8 bases from J, leaving 14 bases between. The germline gives CDR1 LNHNV, CDR2 YYDKDF (reference sequence). The CDR3 runs to 15 residues. CDR3 sequence reads: CATSRGGSEGEKLFF. The CDR3 DNA sequence: TGTGCCACCAGCAGAGGGGGCAGCGAGGGAGAAAAACTGTTTTTT. The full variable domain, completed using reference TRBV15 and TRBJ1-4, is DAMVIQNPRYQVTQFGKPVTLSCSQTLNHNVMYWYQQKSSQAPKLLFHYYDKDFNNEADTPDNFQSRRPNTSFCFLDIRSPGLGDTAMYLCATSRGGSEGEKLFFGSGTQLSVL.

This chain connects TRBV19 to TRBJ2-1; D remains ambiguous. The CDR3 sequence is 12 residues long. Germline CDR1 reads LNHDA; CDR2 reads SQIVND (reference sequence). The V end lost 7 bases, the J end lost 12 bases, and 16 bases lay between the germline ends. CDR3 amino acids: CASISIHYGQFF. The CDR3 DNA reads TGTGCCAGTATTTCGATTCATTATGGGCAGTTCTTC.

V usage is TRBV5-6 and J usage is TRBJ2-7, with 9 bases aligning to TRBD1. The germline CDR1 and CDR2 sequences are SGHDT and YYEEEE. The J segment lost 3 bases and the V segment lost 1 base, leaving 2 bases of the junction unmatched. The CDR3 length is 14 residues. The CDR3, as DNA: TGTGCCAGCAGCTTGCCGGGACAGGGCTACGAGCAGTACTTC. Protein: CASSLPGQGYEQYF.

V gene TRBV7-9 combines with J gene TRBJ1-5; D is possibly TRBD1 (5 bases). The CDR3 loop spans 13 amino acids. CDR1 and CDR2 (germline): SEHNR, FQNEAQ (reference sequence). Trimming took off 5 bases at V and 7 bases at J, with 12 bases between the two ends. Here the CDR3 reads CASSIGAGQPQHF. CDR3 coding DNA: TGTGCCAGCAGCATAGGGGCGGGGCAGCCCCAGCATTTT. Complete variable domain (other parts from reference TRBV7-9 and TRBJ1-5): DTGVSQNPRHKITKRGQNVTFRCDPISEHNRLYWYRQTLGQGPEFLTYFQNEAQLEKSRLLSDRFSAERPKGSFSTLEIQRTEQGDSAMYLCASSIGAGQPQHFGDGTRLSIL.

The rearrangement joins TRBV27 to TRBJ2-7; D uncertain. CDR1 MNHEY and CDR2 SMNVEV come from the germline V gene (reference sequence). The ends were cut back, 5 bases at V and 2 bases at J, with 4 bases in the middle. The CDR3 runs 11 residues. In DNA, the CDR3 is TGTGCCAGCAGTACAGCCTACGAGCAGTACTTC. Protein product: CASSTAYEQYF.

CDR3 nucleotide sequence: TGTGCCAGCAGCTTGGAACAGGGACGGCGAAAACTGTTTTTT. Its protein product is CASSLEQGRRKLFF. This chain links TRBV5-6 with TRBJ1-4, with D maybe TRBD1 (6 bases). Germline-derived CDR1 and CDR2 are SGHDT and YYEEEE. The germline V and J ends were trimmed by 0 bases and 10 bases, with 13 bases remaining between them. There are 14 residues in the CDR3.